The clone carrying this T cell receptor (beta chain) was seen more than once but under ten times. This entry comes from a study of blood T cell repertoires in COVID-19. Study background: Both acute and convalescent COVID-19 samples were obtained from the United States, Italy and Spain. From T cells, B-cell-depleted T cells, or PBMCs came the material, which was cDNA or gDNA.

Per the original data handling: Nucleated cell number was recorded as an estimate derived from reference gene primer amplification. Profiled with immunoSEQ multiplex PCR; TCRdb holds only in-frame clones, not every one. Clone size and the V and J calls come from that table; the DNA yielded D and trimming. The table has about 180,000 clones, about nine tenths seen once. Material: peripheral blood. The receptor was isolated from a man aged 65 to 85 with active or convalescent COVID-19.

CDR3 DNA sequence: TGTGCCAGCAGCTCCAGGGGTTGGACTGAAGCTTTCTTT. Translated, it gives CASSSRGWTEAFF. This chain links TRBV11-2 with TRBJ1-1, with D possibly matching TRBD1 (6 bases). Per the germline V gene, CDR1 is SGHAT and CDR2 is FQNNGV. Deletions cut 4 bases from V and 5 bases from J, with 11 bases between. This CDR3 region has 13 residues.